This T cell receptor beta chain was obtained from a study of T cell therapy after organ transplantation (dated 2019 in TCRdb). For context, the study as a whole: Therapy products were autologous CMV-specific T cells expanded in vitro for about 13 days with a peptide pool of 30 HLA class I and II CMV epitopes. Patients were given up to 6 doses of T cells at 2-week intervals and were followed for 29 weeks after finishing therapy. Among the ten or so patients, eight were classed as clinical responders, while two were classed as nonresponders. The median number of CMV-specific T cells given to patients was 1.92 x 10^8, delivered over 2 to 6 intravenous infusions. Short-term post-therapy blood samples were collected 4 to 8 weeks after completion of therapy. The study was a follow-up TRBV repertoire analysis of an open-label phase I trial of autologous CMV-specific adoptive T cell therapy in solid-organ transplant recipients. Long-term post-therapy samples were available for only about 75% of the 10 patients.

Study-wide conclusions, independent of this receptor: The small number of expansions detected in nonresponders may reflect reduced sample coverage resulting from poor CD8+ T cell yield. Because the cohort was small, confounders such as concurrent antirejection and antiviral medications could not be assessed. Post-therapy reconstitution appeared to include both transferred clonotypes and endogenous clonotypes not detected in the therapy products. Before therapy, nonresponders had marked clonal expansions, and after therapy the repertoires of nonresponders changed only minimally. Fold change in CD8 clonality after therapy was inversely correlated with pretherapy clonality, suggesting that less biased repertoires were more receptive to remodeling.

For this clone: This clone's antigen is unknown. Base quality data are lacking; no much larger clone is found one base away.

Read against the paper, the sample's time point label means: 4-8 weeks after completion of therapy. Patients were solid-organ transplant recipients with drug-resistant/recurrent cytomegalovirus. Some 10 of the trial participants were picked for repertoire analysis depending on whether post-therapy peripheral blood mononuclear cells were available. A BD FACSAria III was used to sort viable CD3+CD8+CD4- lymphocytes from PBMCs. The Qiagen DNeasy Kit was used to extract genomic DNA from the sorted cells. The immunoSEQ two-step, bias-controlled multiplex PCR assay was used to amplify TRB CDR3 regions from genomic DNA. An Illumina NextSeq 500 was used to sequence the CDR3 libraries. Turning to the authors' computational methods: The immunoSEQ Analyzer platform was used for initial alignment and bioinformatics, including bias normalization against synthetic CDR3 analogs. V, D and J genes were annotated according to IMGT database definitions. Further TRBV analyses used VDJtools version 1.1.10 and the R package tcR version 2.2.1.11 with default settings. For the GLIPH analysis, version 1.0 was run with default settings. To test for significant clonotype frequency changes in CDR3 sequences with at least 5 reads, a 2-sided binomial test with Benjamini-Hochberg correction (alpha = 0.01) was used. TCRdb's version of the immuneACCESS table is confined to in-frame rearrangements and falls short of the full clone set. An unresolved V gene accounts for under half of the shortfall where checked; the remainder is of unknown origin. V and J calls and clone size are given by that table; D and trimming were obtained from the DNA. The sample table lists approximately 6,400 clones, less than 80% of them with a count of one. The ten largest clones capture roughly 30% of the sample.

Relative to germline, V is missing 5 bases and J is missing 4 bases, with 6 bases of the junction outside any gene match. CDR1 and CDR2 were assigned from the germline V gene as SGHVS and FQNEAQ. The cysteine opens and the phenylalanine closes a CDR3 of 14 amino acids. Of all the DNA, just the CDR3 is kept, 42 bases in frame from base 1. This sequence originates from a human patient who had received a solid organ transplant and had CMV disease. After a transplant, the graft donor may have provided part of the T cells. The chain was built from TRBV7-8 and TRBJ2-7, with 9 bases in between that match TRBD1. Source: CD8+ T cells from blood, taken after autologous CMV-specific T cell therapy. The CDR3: CASSPGQGTYEQYF. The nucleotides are TGTGCCAGCAGCCCGGGACAGGGAACGTACGAGCAGTACTTC. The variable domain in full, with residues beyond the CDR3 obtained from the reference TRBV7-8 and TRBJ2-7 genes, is GAGVSQSPRYKVAKRGQDVALRCDPISGHVSLFWYQQALGQGPEFLTYFQNEAQLDKSGLPSDRFFAERPEGSVSTLKIQRTQQEDSAVYLCASSPGQGTYEQYFGPGTRLTVT.